The clone carrying this T cell receptor beta chain came up a few times. Antigen unknown. This record belongs to a study of breast tumors, draining lymph nodes, adjacent tissues. Study conclusions and caveats: Tumor TCR diversity was below lymph nodes but above nontumor tissue. The lymph node origin of tumor T cells was framed as consistent with a hypothesis, not demonstrated.

One entry per CDR3 protein results from TCRdb running MiXCR on the multiplex PCR reads. The sample records around 66,000 distinct CDR3 sequences, 40% to 45% being singletons. V was pared by 5 bases and J by 5 bases, with 14 bases of the junction left unmatched. This CDR3 spans 17 amino acids. Sequenced material: breast tumor tissue. The chain is built from TRBV6-7 and TRBJ1-5; 8 positions agree with TRBD1. TRBV6-7 is an ORF, with its function uncertain. The receptor comes from a female donor with breast cancer. Some clones in this sample may be carry-over from other donors' samples. The chain's CDR3 is CASSRRCRTGIYQPQHF. The CDR3 DNA sequence: TGTGCCAGCAGTCGGCGCTGTAGGACAGGGATTTATCAGCCCCAGCATTTT.